Sequencing of this T cell receptor beta chain was carried out in a study of blood T cells in healthy people across ages. Primers used in a second PCR of roughly 6 to 11 cycles were a sample-barcoded 5' primer and a J-beta primer mix. TCRdb reprocessed the 5' RACE reads via MiXCR and lists one record per CDR3 protein. The sample lists about 1.7 million distinct CDR3 sequences; under 30% were seen once. The V gene lost 1 base and the J gene lost 4 bases, with 14 bases spanning the gap. Germline CDR1 is DFQATT and CDR2 is SNEGSKA (reference sequence). The CDR3 runs to 15 residues. V is TRBV20-1 and J is TRBJ1-5; no definite D call. The TCR was taken from a woman in her 30s in good health. The sample was blood. This CDR3 is CSARAGILGNQPQHF. The CDR3, as DNA: TGCAGTGCTAGAGCGGGGATATTGGGAAATCAGCCCCAGCATTTT.